This T cell receptor (beta chain) originates from a study of shared clonotypes between healthy human individuals (dated by TCRdb to about 2020). About the study as a whole: Three men and two women, aged 18 to 49 years, made up the cohort. Leukapheresis yielded between about 0.85 and 9.5 billion PBMCs per donor. To increase sequencing depth and limit assay-specific biases, TCR repertoire library preparation and sequencing were carried out by different laboratories using diverse techniques. For each donor, CD4 naive and CD4 memory were each given three plates, CD8 naive was given two plates, and CD8 memory was given one plate. To estimate repertoire size and how much clonotype sharing occurs between individuals, the study deeply sequenced the blood TCR repertoires of five healthy adults. Overall study results and their limits: Compared with non-shared clonotypes, the clonotypes found in all four sorted-subset donors had higher generation probabilities. Sharing across several donors was observed for around 4.8% of naive CD4, around 3.5% of naive CD8, 2% to 2.5% of memory CD4, and less than 0.45% of memory CD8 clonotypes. Because the study included a small number of donors, the genetic and exposure-history diversity represented was limited. Incomplete sequencing was indicated by rarefaction of sorted-subset datasets, despite the large sequencing depth. Sampling was restricted to blood, and TCR repertoires in tissues likely differ from the TCR repertoires found in blood. Larger estimated clonotype richness was generally found for naive subsets than for memory subsets. Pairwise subsampling indicated that sequencing depth was expected to affect the degree of clonotype sharing among donors.

Using the deep immunoSEQ assay, TCR CDR3 regions were amplified from genomic DNA by multiplex PCR. For each cell subset, the extracted genomic DNA was distributed evenly across all wells of several immunoSEQ 96-well plates, and each plate served as one replicate. For sorted subsets, each replicate PCR was loaded with 200 ng genomic DNA, equivalent to about 33,000 T cell genomes. Purified libraries were quantified with a Qubit 3.0 fluorometer, sized on a Bioanalyzer 2100, and re-quantified with the KAPA Library Quantification kit. Every immunoSEQ 96-well plate was sequenced on a dedicated single-read 150-cycle Illumina NextSeq 550 flow cell. For the original study's pipeline: Because only junctional sequences without quality scores were contained in the immunoSEQ output, filtering matching that applied to full-length reads could not be performed. To assign V/J genes and CDR3, sequences were annotated against IMGT germline references using PyIR, a Python wrapper for IgBLAST v1.9. Reads were filtered out if the reads had weak V/J assignments (E-value above 1e-6), no CDR3, stop codons, out-of-frame junctions, or ambiguous translated residues. V3J clonotypes were defined by identical inferred V gene, J gene, and CDR3 amino acid sequence. Percentage overlap between repertoires was calculated by dividing the number of shared unique clonotypes by the size of the smaller repertoire. Three approaches were used to assess repertoire richness: RTK rarefaction, the Chao1 estimator, and Recon v2.1 estimates of unobserved clonotypes. Generation probabilities for all TCRbeta clonotypes obtained by the gDNA method from a handful of donors were computed using OLGA. Entries here come from immuneACCESS through TCRdb and include only in-frame sequences with V and J called. Some clones fail to appear in such tables; in the studies checked, an unresolved V gene covers under half of the shortfall, and the cause of the remainder is unknown. D and trimming were read from the DNA, whereas the V and J calls and clone size are those reported in that table. Recorded for this sample are 2,500,000 or so clones; more than 80% of them occurred a single time. The ten largest clones capture over 0.12% of the sample.

The CDR3 numbers 16 residues from cysteine through phenylalanine. This entry keeps only the CDR3 DNA: 48 bases, framed from base 1. In the germline V gene, CDR1 corresponds to SGHRS and CDR2 to YFSETQ. Clipping removes 3 bases from V and 0 bases from J, with 2 as the unmatched junction base count. Donors were healthy HIV-negative adults with no recently reported acute infections or vaccinations. All donors were Caucasian adults living in Nashville, Tennessee, USA. Magnetic negative selection was used to enrich CD4+ T cells, after which naive cells were positively selected on CD45RA and the negative fraction became the memory subset. After blood collection by leukapheresis, PBMCs were isolated using Ficoll-Histopaque density gradient centrifugation and then cryopreserved in the vapor phase of liquid nitrogen. Purity and quantity of every magnetically sorted T cell population were checked by analytical flow cytometry. From each sorted fraction, genomic DNA was isolated and quantified by UV absorbance on a Nanodrop 2000c.

For this clone: The clone's antigen remains unknown. Per-nucleotide qualities are absent, and no much larger clonotype sits a single base away.

Sample: naive CD4+ T cells sorted from blood. Read against the paper, the sample's cell subset or site label means: CD45RA+ positively selected. The sequence was obtained from a man aged 18 to 29 in good health. The chain was built from TRBV5-1 and TRBJ1-6; a stretch of 8 junction bases matches TRBD1. At the DNA level, the sequence is TGCGCCAGCAGCTACGGACAGGGCTCCTATAATTCACCCCTCCACTTT. Translated, this is CASSYGQGSYNSPLHF.